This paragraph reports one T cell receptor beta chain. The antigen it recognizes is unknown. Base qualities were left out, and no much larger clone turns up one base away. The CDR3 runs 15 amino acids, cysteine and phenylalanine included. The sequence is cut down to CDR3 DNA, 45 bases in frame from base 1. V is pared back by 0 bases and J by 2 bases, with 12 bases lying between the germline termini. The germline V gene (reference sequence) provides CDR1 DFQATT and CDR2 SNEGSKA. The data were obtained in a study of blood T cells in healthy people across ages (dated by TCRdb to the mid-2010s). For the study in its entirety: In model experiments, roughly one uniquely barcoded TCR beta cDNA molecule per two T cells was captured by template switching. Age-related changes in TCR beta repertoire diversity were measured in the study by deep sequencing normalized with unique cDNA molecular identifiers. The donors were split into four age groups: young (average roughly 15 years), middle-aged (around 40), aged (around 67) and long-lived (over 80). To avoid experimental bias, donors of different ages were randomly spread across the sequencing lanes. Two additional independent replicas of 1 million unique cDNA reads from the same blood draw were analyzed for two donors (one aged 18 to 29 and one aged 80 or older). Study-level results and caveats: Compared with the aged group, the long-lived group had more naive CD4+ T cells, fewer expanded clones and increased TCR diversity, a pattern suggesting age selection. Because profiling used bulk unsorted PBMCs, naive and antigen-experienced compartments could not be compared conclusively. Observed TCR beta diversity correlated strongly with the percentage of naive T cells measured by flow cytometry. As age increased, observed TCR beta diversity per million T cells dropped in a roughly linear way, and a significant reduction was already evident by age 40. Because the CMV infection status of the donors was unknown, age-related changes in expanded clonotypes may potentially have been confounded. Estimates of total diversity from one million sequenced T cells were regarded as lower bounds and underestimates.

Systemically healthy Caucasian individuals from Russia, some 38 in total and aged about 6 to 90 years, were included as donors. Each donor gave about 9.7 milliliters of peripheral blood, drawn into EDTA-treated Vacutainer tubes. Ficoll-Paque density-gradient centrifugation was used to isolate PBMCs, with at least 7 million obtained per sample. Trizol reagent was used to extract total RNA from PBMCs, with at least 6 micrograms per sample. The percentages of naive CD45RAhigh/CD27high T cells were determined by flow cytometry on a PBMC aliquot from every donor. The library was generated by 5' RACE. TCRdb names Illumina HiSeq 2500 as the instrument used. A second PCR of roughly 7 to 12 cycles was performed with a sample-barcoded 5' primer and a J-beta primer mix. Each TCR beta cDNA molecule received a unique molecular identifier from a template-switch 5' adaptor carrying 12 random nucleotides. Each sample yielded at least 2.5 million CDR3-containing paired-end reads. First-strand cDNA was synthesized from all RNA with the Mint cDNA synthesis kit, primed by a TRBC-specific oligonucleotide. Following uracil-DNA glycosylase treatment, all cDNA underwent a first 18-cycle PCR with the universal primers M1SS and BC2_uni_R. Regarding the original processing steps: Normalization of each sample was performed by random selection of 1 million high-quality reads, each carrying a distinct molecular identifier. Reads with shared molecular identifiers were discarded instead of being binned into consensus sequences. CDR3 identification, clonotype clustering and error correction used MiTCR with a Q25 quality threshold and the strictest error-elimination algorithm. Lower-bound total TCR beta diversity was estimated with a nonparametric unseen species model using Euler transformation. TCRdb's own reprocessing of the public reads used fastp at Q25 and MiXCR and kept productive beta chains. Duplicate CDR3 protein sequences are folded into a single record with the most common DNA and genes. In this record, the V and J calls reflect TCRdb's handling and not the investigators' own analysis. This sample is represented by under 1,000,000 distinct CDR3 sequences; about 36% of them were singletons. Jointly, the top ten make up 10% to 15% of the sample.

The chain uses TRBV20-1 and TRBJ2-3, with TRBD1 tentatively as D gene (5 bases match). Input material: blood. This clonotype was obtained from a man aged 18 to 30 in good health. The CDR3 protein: CSARETEKLTDTQYF. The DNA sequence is TGCAGTGCTAGAGAGACAGAAAAACTCACAGATACGCAGTATTTT.